A selection of T cell receptor beta chains follows, all from one sample in a study of blood T cell repertoires in COVID-19. TCRdb keeps only in-frame clones here, not all; method: immunoSEQ multiplex PCR. The sample has a few hundred thousand clones, around 87% seen once. Sequencing input: peripheral blood. All receptors come from a man between 18 and 29 years old with active or convalescent COVID-19. Each CDR3 is given with its conserved first and last residue. A D gene is named only where the DNA matches it firmly. Clone sizes are given selectively: once, few, many, or a class where the clone is expanded.

j_call,d_call,v_call,clone_size,cdr3_aa,cdr3_nt
TRBJ2-1,NA,TRBV4-3,NA,CASSQETDTNEQFF,TGCGCCAGCAGCCAAGAGACAGATACCAATGAGCAGTTCTTC
TRBJ1-3,NA,TRBV19,NA,CASSIATGVFSGNTIYF,TGTGCCAGTAGTATAGCGACCGGGGTCTTTTCTGGAAACACCATATATTTT
TRBJ2-7,NA,TRBV6-5,NA,CASSYSVTYEQYF,TGTGCCAGCAGTTATAGTGTGACCTACGAGCAGTACTTC
TRBJ2-3,NA,TRBV12-2,NA,CASRLRLAGRKCTDTQYF,TGTGCAAGTCGCCTACGACTAGCGGGTCGAAAATGCACAGATACGCAGTATTTT
TRBJ2-1,NA,TRBV28,NA,CASSGALLSYNEQFF,TGTGCCAGCAGTGGGGCACTGCTCTCCTACAATGAGCAGTTCTTC
TRBJ2-3,TRBD2,TRBV4-1,many,CASSPLLAGASDTQYF,TGCGCCAGCAGCCCTTTACTAGCGGGAGCATCAGATACGCAGTATTTT
TRBJ1-5,TRBD1,TRBV10-1,few,CASSESEGRGHQPQHF,TGCGCCAGCAGTGAGTCGGAAGGTAGGGGGCATCAGCCCCAGCATTTT
TRBJ2-3,TRBD2,TRBV7-9,NA,CASSTLGLAGSTDTQYF,TGTGCCAGCAGCACCCTGGGACTAGCGGGGAGCACAGATACGCAGTATTTT
TRBJ1-1,TRBD1,TRBV14,once,CASSQGTGNTEAFF,TGTGCCAGCAGCCAAGGGACAGGAAACACTGAAGCTTTCTTT
TRBJ1-1,TRBD1,TRBV6-5,NA,CASSYVGTANTEAFF,TGTGCCAGCAGTTACGTGGGGACAGCGAACACTGAAGCTTTCTTT
TRBJ2-2,NA,TRBV4-3,NA,CASSQERGIGELFF,TGCGCCAGCAGCCAAGAAAGGGGGATCGGGGAGCTGTTTTTT
TRBJ2-7,TRBD2,TRBV28,NA,CASRLAGSNYEQYF,TGTGCCAGCAGGCTAGCGGGCTCCAACTACGAGCAGTACTTC
TRBJ1-5,NA,TRBV27,NA,CASSRGGYQPQHF,TGTGCCAGCAGTAGAGGTGGGTATCAGCCCCAGCATTTT
TRBJ2-5,TRBD2,TRBV5-6,NA,CASSLAGAGGETQYF,TGTGCCAGCAGCTTAGCGGGAGCGGGCGGAGAGACCCAGTACTTC
TRBJ2-5,NA,TRBV3-1/TRBV3-2,NA,CASSNLRENQETQYF,TGTGCCAGCAGCAACCTACGGGAGAACCAAGAGACCCAGTACTTC
TRBJ1-1,NA,TRBV11-3,NA,CASTTKNSCGEAFF,TGTGCCAGCACCACGAAGAATTCCTGCGGTGAAGCTTTCTTT
TRBJ1-1,NA,TRBV4-1,NA,CASSLGTLLNTEAFF,TGCGCCAGCAGCCTAGGGACACTACTGAACACTGAAGCTTTCTTT
TRBJ2-7,NA,TRBV10-3,NA,CAISALAGWSYEQYF,TGTGCCATCAGTGCTTTGGCAGGGTGGAGTTACGAGCAGTACTTC
TRBJ2-7,NA,TRBV5-6,few,CASSLFAGAGEQYF,TGTGCCAGCAGCTTGTTTGCGGGGGCTGGCGAGCAGTACTTC
TRBJ2-2,NA,TRBV5-1,NA,CASSLGARTNTGELFF,TGCGCCAGCAGCTTGGGGGCACGAACTAACACCGGGGAGCTGTTTTTT
TRBJ2-1,NA,TRBV21-1,once,CASRLAGGPMSYNEQFF,TGTGCCAGCAGACTAGCGGGGGGGCCGATGTCGTACAATGAGCAGTTCTTC
TRBJ1-3,NA,TRBV15,few,CATSRDQGIGNTIYF,TGTGCCACCAGCAGAGACCAGGGTATTGGAAACACCATATATTTT
TRBJ2-3,NA,TRBV24-1,NA,CATSDSIFGSELDTQYF,TGTGCCACCAGTGATTCTATCTTCGGGAGCGAGTTAGATACGCAGTATTTT
TRBJ2-1,TRBD1,TRBV5-6,NA,CASSPQGYEQFF,TGTGCCAGCAGCCCACAGGGGTATGAGCAGTTCTTC
TRBJ2-5,TRBD2,TRBV14,NA,CASSQTSGETQYF,TGTGCCAGCAGCCAAACTAGCGGAGAGACCCAGTACTTC
TRBJ1-4,NA,TRBV9,NA,CASSAGITEKLFF,TGTGCCAGCAGCGCAGGCATCACTGAAAAACTGTTTTTT
TRBJ2-1,NA,TRBV6-5,NA,CASSYTAYNEQFF,TGTGCCAGCAGTTACACAGCCTACAATGAGCAGTTCTTC
TRBJ2-3,TRBD2,TRBV7-9,NA,CASSPRASGAPTDTQYF,TGTGCCAGCAGCCCAAGAGCTAGCGGAGCCCCCACAGATACGCAGTATTTT
TRBJ2-1,TRBD2,TRBV27,few,CASRDWTRDNEQFF,TGTGCCAGCAGAGATTGGACTAGAGACAATGAGCAGTTCTTC
TRBJ2-1,TRBD2,TRBV2,NA,CATQFGGSSYNEQFF,TGTGCCACCCAGTTTGGCGGGAGCTCCTACAATGAGCAGTTCTTC
TRBJ2-1,NA,TRBV7-6,NA,CASSITPGSYNEQFF,TGTGCCAGCAGCATAACACCAGGGTCCTACAATGAGCAGTTCTTC
TRBJ1-2,NA,TRBV4-1,NA,CASSQDRGPNGYTF,TGCGCCAGCAGCCAAGATAGGGGCCCGAATGGCTACACCTTC
TRBJ2-3,TRBD2,TRBV10-3,NA,CAIKRAGDIDTQYF,TGTGCCATCAAGCGAGCGGGGGATATAGATACGCAGTATTTT
TRBJ1-6,TRBD1,TRBV7-8,once,CASSLTGVDGSPLHF,TGTGCCAGCAGCTTGACAGGGGTTGATGGTTCACCCCTCCACTTT
TRBJ1-5,TRBD1,TRBV5-1,NA,CASSDGQGAQPQHF,TGCGCCAGCAGCGACGGACAGGGAGCACAGCCCCAGCATTTT
TRBJ1-2,NA,TRBV9,NA,CASSAGFGYTF,TGTGCCAGCAGCGCAGGGTTTGGCTACACCTTC
TRBJ2-1,TRBD2,TRBV12-3/TRBV12-4,NA,CASSFGTSPFF,TGTGCCAGCAGTTTCGGGACTAGTCCGTTCTTC
TRBJ2-7,TRBD1,TRBV7-6,NA,CASSLASAGGLEQYF,TGTGCCAGCAGCTTAGCTTCGGCAGGGGGCCTCGAGCAGTACTTC
TRBJ1-1,NA,TRBV6-2/TRBV6-3,NA,CASSYMAGEPMNTEAFF,TGTGCCAGCAGTTATATGGCAGGGGAGCCAATGAACACTGAAGCTTTCTTT
TRBJ1-2,NA,TRBV28,NA,CASRRDLEGFYYGYTF,TGTGCCAGCAGACGGGACCTGGAGGGCTTTTACTATGGCTACACCTTC
TRBJ1-4,NA,TRBV7-9,NA,CASSPPVLGADNEKLFF,TGTGCCAGCAGCCCGCCGGTCTTGGGGGCGGATAATGAAAAACTGTTTTTT
TRBJ2-7,TRBD2,TRBV5-4,NA,CASSRGGGGAYEQYF,TGTGCCAGCAGCCGAGGGGGCGGGGGGGCCTACGAGCAGTACTTC
TRBJ1-2,TRBD1,TRBV3-1/TRBV3-2,NA,CASSQGGGYYGYTF,TGTGCCAGCAGCCAAGGAGGGGGCTACTATGGCTACACCTTC
TRBJ1-1,NA,TRBV11-2,NA,CASSLDWGRTEAFF,TGTGCCAGCAGCTTAGATTGGGGGAGGACTGAAGCTTTCTTT
TRBJ1-1,NA,TRBV6-5,NA,CASSAEQARGTEAFF,TGTGCCAGCAGCGCAGAACAGGCGCGCGGCACTGAAGCTTTCTTT
TRBJ2-1,TRBD2,TRBV6-4,few,CASGDGSGRRSEQFF,TGTGCCAGCGGCGACGGGAGCGGGAGGAGGAGTGAGCAGTTCTTC
TRBJ2-7,NA,TRBV28,NA,CASSSRNLYEQYF,TGTGCCAGCAGTTCTAGGAACCTCTACGAGCAGTACTTC
TRBJ2-1,TRBD1,TRBV11-2,NA,CASRVDRGSYNEQFF,TGTGCCAGCAGGGTAGACAGGGGGTCCTACAATGAGCAGTTCTTC
TRBJ1-1,NA,TRBV3-1/TRBV3-2,few,CASSQRWGGQGEAFF,TGTGCCAGCAGCCAGAGGTGGGGGGGGCAAGGTGAAGCTTTCTTT
TRBJ1-1,TRBD1,TRBV5-1,NA,CASTDPGQGNTEAFF,TGCGCCAGCACCGATCCCGGACAGGGTAACACTGAAGCTTTCTTT
TRBJ1-1,NA,TRBV27,once,CASRRFSGQLQGKANTEAFF,TGTGCCAGCAGGCGCTTCTCGGGACAATTACAGGGAAAGGCGAACACTGAAGCTTTCTTT
TRBJ2-3,NA,TRBV2,NA,CASSPGLLSTDTQYF,TGTGCCAGCAGCCCGGGACTTCTTAGCACAGATACGCAGTATTTT
TRBJ2-7,TRBD2,TRBV7-9,NA,CASSLAGGEQYF,TGTGCCAGCAGCTTGGCGGGGGGCGAGCAGTACTTC
TRBJ2-3,NA,TRBV7-2,NA,CASSLGQGRTDTQYF,TGTGCCAGCAGCTTAGGGCAGGGAAGAACAGATACGCAGTATTTT
TRBJ2-3,NA,TRBV29-1,NA,CSVAGQASTDTQYF,TGCAGCGTTGCAGGTCAAGCTAGCACAGATACGCAGTATTTT
TRBJ1-2,NA,TRBV18,NA,CASSPNGGANYGYTF,TGTGCCAGCTCACCAAATGGGGGCGCAAACTATGGCTACACCTTC
TRBJ1-1,TRBD1,TRBV27,few,CASSPLGQGPYNTEAFF,TGTGCCAGCAGTCCCTTGGGACAGGGGCCCTATAACACTGAAGCTTTCTTT
TRBJ2-1,TRBD2,TRBV6-5,NA,CASGKREGRGNEQFF,TGTGCTTCGGGGAAGCGGGAGGGCCGGGGCAATGAGCAGTTCTTC
TRBJ2-7,NA,TRBV6-1,few,CASSEGQSSYEQYF,TGTGCCAGCAGTGAAGGACAGAGCTCCTACGAGCAGTACTTC